Below are 19 T cell receptor beta chains sequenced from a single sample in a study of OX40 agonist ivuxolimab in advanced cancers. The library was prepared using the immunoSEQ multiplex PCR assay. As stored in TCRdb, this immuneACCESS dataset retains in-frame rearrangements with V and J assigned. A fraction of the clones does not appear; measured against another copy, unresolved V genes explain less than half of the discrepancy, and the remainder lacks a known reason. The sample data list some 98,000 clones, and roughly 83% of these were observed just once. The leading ten clones occupy roughly 1.6% of the sample. Sequencing used CD4+ or CD8+ T cells sorted from blood, obtained in a trial of the OX40 agonist ivuxolimab. These receptors came from an adult with an advanced solid tumor such as melanoma, head and neck, liver or kidney cancer.

The gene calls are TRBV7-2 and TRBJ2-1; TRBD2 is a possible D gene (5 bases). V lost 1 base, J lost 8 bases, and 9 bases lay in between. This CDR3 contains 13 residues. Germline loops: CDR1 SGHTA, CDR2 FQGNSA. In DNA, the CDR3 is TGTGCCAGCAGCTTAGGGAGGCTGGATGAGCAGTTCTTC. Translated: CASSLGRLDEQFF. The full variable domain, with the rest looked up from reference TRBV7-2 and TRBJ2-1, is GAGVSQSPSNKVTEKGKDVELRCDPISGHTALYWYRQSLGQGLEFLIYFQGNSAPDKSGLPSDRFSAERTGGSVSTLTIQRTQQEDSAVYLCASSLGRLDEQFFGPGTRLTVL.

This rearrangement joins TRBV7-9 to TRBJ1-3; TRBD1 might be the D (5 bases). V was shortened by 1 base and J by 6 bases, with 7 bases between the two germline ends. The CDR3 extends over 13 amino acids. CDR1 and CDR2 (germline): SEHNR, FQNEAQ (reference sequence). CDR3 sequence reads: CASSLGRANTIYF. The CDR3 nucleotides are TGTGCCAGCAGCTTAGGCAGGGCAAACACCATATATTTT.

The chain has TRBV4-2 and TRBJ1-2; D is ambiguous. The CDR3 is made up of 13 amino acids. The V gene lost 0 bases and the J gene lost 6 bases, with 8 bases spanning the gap. The germline V gene encodes CDR1 LGHNA and CDR2 YNFKEQ. The CDR3 nucleotides are TGTGCCAGCAGCCAAGATACGTCGGATGGCTACACCTTC. This sequence encodes CASSQDTSDGYTF.

The V and J genes are TRBV14 and TRBJ1-2; D gene uncertain. This CDR3 is 14 amino acids long. Trimming removed 4 bases at V and 3 bases at J, with 12 bases between. The germline V gene has CDR1 SGHDN and CDR2 FVKESK. DNA of the CDR3: TGTGCCAGCAGCCCTGTAGGGCGGCACTATGGCTACACCTTC. This translates into CASSPVGRHYGYTF.

The gene calls are TRBV28 and TRBJ1-1, with a tentative D call TRBD1 (6 bases). The V end was cut by 8 bases, the J end by 1 base, with 14 bases between. Germline V lookup: CDR1 MDHEN, CDR2 SYDVKM. The CDR3 has 14 residues. The CDR3 here is CASWQRTANTEAFF. The DNA of the CDR3 is TGTGCCAGCTGGCAGCGGACAGCGAACACTGAAGCTTTCTTT.

The chain is built from TRBV11-2 and TRBJ2-3, with D possibly matching TRBD2 (6 bases). With 0 bases removed from V and 1 base from J, the gap between germline ends came to 8 bases. The CDR3 runs to 15 residues. Germline V gene sequence: CDR1 SGHAT, CDR2 FQNNGV. The CDR3 spells CASSLERDRTDTQYF. CDR3 coding DNA: TGTGCCAGCAGCTTAGAGCGGGACCGCACAGATACGCAGTATTTT.

The chain recombines TRBV6-1 with TRBJ1-1; D is unclear. V lost 4 bases to trimming and J lost 2 bases, with 8 bases between them. The CDR3 length is 13 residues. Per germline, CDR1 MNHNS and CDR2 SASEGT. CDR3 DNA sequence: TGTGCCAGCAGTGCCCCTCTTAACACTGAAGCTTTCTTT. Protein product: CASSAPLNTEAFF.

V gene TRBV18 combines with J gene TRBJ1-6; 7 bases map to TRBD1. The CDR3 has 14 residues. The germline V gene has CDR1 KGHSH and CDR2 LQKENI. Trimming removed 5 bases from V and 5 bases from J; junction bases left unmatched: 3. The CDR3 protein is CASSRDSNNSPLHF. The CDR3 nucleotides are TGTGCCAGCTCAAGGGACAGTAATAATTCACCCCTCCACTTT.

This clone showed up just a few times. The chain recombines TRBV4-3 with TRBJ1-1; D gene unclear. The CDR3 is made up of 13 amino acids. V lost 0 bases to trimming and J lost 5 bases, with 7 bases between them. Germline V gene sequence: CDR1 LGHNA, CDR2 YSLEER. Here the CDR3 DNA reads TGCGCCAGCAGCCAAGAGTTGACTACTGAAGCTTTCTTT. Translated, it gives CASSQELTTEAFF.

The chain recombines TRBV7-2 with TRBJ2-7; 7 nucleotides line up with TRBD2. This CDR3 region has 15 residues. V lost 5 bases and J lost 0; bases outside the gene matches: 7. The germline V gene encodes CDR1 SGHTA and CDR2 FQGNSA. CDR3 sequence reads: CASSPPGLPSYEQYF. The CDR3 nucleotides are TGTGCCAGCAGCCCCCCGGGACTACCCTCCTACGAGCAGTACTTC.

The chain employs TRBV18 and TRBJ1-6; 7 bases are shared with TRBD1. This CDR3 has 15 residues. V lost 3 bases and J lost 5; bases outside the gene matches: 4. Germline CDR1 KGHSH, CDR2 LQKENI. The CDR3, as DNA: TGTGCCAGCTCACCGACAGGGCCCAATAATTCACCCCTCCACTTT. It encodes CASSPTGPNNSPLHF. The variable domain in full, with the rest retrieved from reference TRBV18 and TRBJ1-6, is NAGVMQNPRHLVRRRGQEARLRCSPMKGHSHVYWYRQLPEEGLKFMVYLQKENIIDESGMPKERFSAEFPKEGPSILRIQQVVRGDSAAYFCASSPTGPNNSPLHFGNGTRLTVT.

The CDR3 is CASSLGGWRNQPQHF. Here the CDR3 DNA reads TGTGCCAGCAGTTTGGGGGGATGGCGCAATCAGCCCCAGCATTTT. The V call is TRBV28, the J call TRBJ1-5; the D gene is possibly TRBD1 (5 bases). Germline V lookup: CDR1 MDHEN, CDR2 SYDVKM. The CDR3 runs 15 residues. Between the trimmed V and J ends, which lost 3 bases and 2 bases, there was a span of 11 bases.

The chain links TRBV5-1 to TRBJ1-2, with no clear D. V shed 1 base and J shed 5 bases, with 9 bases lying between them. Germline V gene data show CDR1 as SGHRS and CDR2 as YFSETQ. The CDR3 runs 13 residues. CDR3 sequence reads: CASSLSSQYGYTF. The DNA for the CDR3 is TGCGCCAGCAGCTTGTCGAGCCAATATGGCTACACCTTC.

V usage is TRBV2 and J usage is TRBJ2-7, with 8 bases lining up with TRBD1. V dropped 7 bases and J dropped 0; count of bases not matched to a gene: 8. CDR3 size: 15 residues. Germline CDR1 is SNHLY and CDR2 is FYNNEI. The DNA for the CDR3 is TGTGCCAGCAAGAACCGGGACAGGAGCTCCTACGAGCAGTACTTC. Translating it yields CASKNRDRSSYEQYF.

CDR3 sequence (DNA): TGTGCCAGCAGCTTAGAGCCTTATGGGGCAGATACGCAGTATTTT. This sequence encodes CASSLEPYGADTQYF. The V gene is TRBV7-8, the J gene TRBJ2-3, with unresolved D. This CDR3 has 15 amino acids. The V end lost 1 base, the J end lost 4 bases, and 12 bases lay between the germline ends. CDR1 and CDR2 from the germline V gene are SGHVS and FQNEAQ.

V usage is TRBV28 and J usage is TRBJ2-5, with 7 bases identical to TRBD1. With V trimmed by 7 bases and J by 7 bases, 15 bases remained unmatched. CDR3 length: 15 residues. Germline V gene data show CDR1 as MDHEN and CDR2 as SYDVKM. Here the CDR3 reads CASNEPTGNGRTQYF. DNA for the CDR3: TGTGCCAGCAACGAACCGACAGGGAACGGGCGGACCCAGTACTTC.

The chain couples TRBV10-1 to TRBJ2-2; either TRBD1 or TRBD2 may fit D (6 bases each). The V end was cut by 3 bases, the J end by 5 bases, with 16 bases between. Per germline, CDR1 WNHNN and CDR2 SYGVQD (reference sequence). The CDR3 is 16 amino acids. The CDR3 DNA reads TGCGCCAGCAGTGAACAACAGGGTGGGAGGACCGGGGAGCTGTTTTTT. Encoded protein: CASSEQQGGRTGELFF.

The chain links TRBV7-2 to TRBJ2-7; D is perhaps TRBD1 (6 bases). The germline V and J ends were trimmed by 5 bases and 4 bases, with 9 bases remaining between them. Germline assignment: CDR1 SGHTA and CDR2 FQGNSA. This CDR3 region has 12 residues. The CDR3 is CASSLQGYEQYF. The CDR3 coding sequence is TGTGCCAGCAGCCTGCAGGGGTACGAGCAGTACTTC.

The rearrangement joins TRBV5-1 to TRBJ2-7; 11 bases line up with TRBD2. The CDR3 length is 16 residues. V lost 0 bases to trimming and J lost 4 bases; unmatched junction nucleotides: 6. Germline V gives CDR1 SGHRS, CDR2 YFSETQ. Here the CDR3 DNA reads TGCGCCAGCAGCTTGGGGCCTAGCGGGAGGCGTTACGAGCAGTACTTC. Protein: CASSLGPSGRRYEQYF.